The clone carrying this T cell receptor (beta chain) was found a few times. Its antigen is still unknown. The CDR3 has 13 amino acids. Trimming removed 4 bases at V and 1 base at J, with 7 bases between. Germline loops: CDR1 SEHNR, CDR2 FQNEAQ (reference sequence). The entry originates in a study of tumor-infiltrating lymphocytes in localized non-small cell lung cancer. Turning to the study itself: Several tumor histologies, both smoking statuses, and some post-neoadjuvant chemotherapy samples were included. Tumor tissue and non-adjacent uninvolved lung came from each patient.

Sequenced by immunoSEQ multiplex PCR; TCRdb stores in-frame clones only, minus some. Among about 16,000 clones listed, under 85% were seen once. Study results and caveats: Not all patients were TCR sequenced, owing to tissue quantity. Different pieces of the same tissue went to different assays, confounding technical variation with intratumor heterogeneity.

Specimen: lung tumor tissue. J is TRBJ2-5 and V is TRBV7-9; D is unclear. This TCR came from a human donor with non-small cell lung cancer. CDR3 nucleotides: TGTGCCAGCAGCTCAGCGATCCAAGAGACCCAGTACTTC. Translating it yields CASSSAIQETQYF.